The present T cell receptor (beta chain) was sequenced within a study of blood T cell repertoires in COVID-19. Background on the study: Some COVID-19 samples were acute and others convalescent; all came from the United States, Italy and Spain. PBMCs, B-cell-depleted T cells, or T cells provided the cDNA or gDNA that made up the material.

Methods used by the authors: Amplification with reference gene primers provided the estimates of nucleated cell counts. Some clones are missing from TCRdb's copy, which holds only in-frame ones; the method was immunoSEQ multiplex PCR. V, J and clone size reflect that table, while D and trimming were determined from the DNA. Among some 36,000 clones, 90% to 95% were seen once, and the ten largest hold less than 45%. V gave up 5 bases and J gave up 8 bases, with 24 bases separating them. The CDR3 runs to 17 residues. Germline lookup yields CDR1 SGHNT and CDR2 YENEEA. The sequence derives from a man aged 60 to 75 with active or convalescent COVID-19. The genes are TRBV11-3 and TRBJ2-2, with D possibly matching TRBD2 (6 bases). The sample comprised peripheral blood. Here the CDR3 reads CASSHNLPGLLSGELFF. CDR3 DNA: TGTGCCAGCAGCCACAACTTACCGGGACTCCTTTCTGGGGAGCTGTTTTTT.